In this sample, the clone carrying this TCR beta chain turned up a few times. The antigen is undetermined. The data were taken from a study of response to subunit inactivated influenza vaccine. The germline gives CDR1 SGDLS, CDR2 YYNGEE. The V gene lost 4 bases and the J gene lost 2 bases, with 14 bases spanning the gap. The CDR3 extends over 15 amino acids. TCRdb re-called the RT-PCR reads with MiXCR, one entry per CDR3 protein. Here the sample spans some 500,000 distinct CDR3 sequences, about 17% being singletons. Notes on the study in general: New T cells are recruited in small numbers by each seasonal influenza vaccination, according to the authors' suggestion.

The source of this sequence is a man between 50 and 70 years old who received an inactivated influenza vaccine. Sequences were derived from CD4+ T cells sorted from PBMCs, sampled roughly 24 months after vaccination. The V and J genes are TRBV9 and TRBJ2-3, with a weak D call TRBD2 (6 bases). For the CDR3, the DNA is TGTGCCAGCAGCCCCTTGGGGGGTTCCACAGATACGCAGTATTTT. Translated, it gives CASSPLGGSTDTQYF.